This T cell receptor beta chain emerged from a study of cytomegalovirus exposure and HLA in healthy donors. Overall study: The 90 to 150 validation repertoires matched the 600 to 700 first-cohort repertoires in platform, a later analysis reported. Findings and limits, study-wide: Reported performance of the classifier showed diagnosis of cytomegalovirus status with high specificity and sensitivity. Many donors shared some public TCRs, even though most TCR sequences were rare.

Here immunoSEQ multiplex PCR was the method, and the copy in TCRdb shows in-frame clones only, minus some. The data contain fewer than 250,000 clones, around 86% of them seen just once; the ten biggest clones take up approximately 2%. To note about this clone: Its specificity is not known.

Per germline, CDR1 SGHTA and CDR2 FQGNSA. The CDR3 loop spans 14 amino acids. V was pared by 5 bases and J by 6 bases, with 17 bases between. Source material: PBMCs. The chain couples TRBV7-2 to TRBJ2-7; D might be TRBD2 (6 bases). This TCR was sampled from a woman between 18 and 29 years old in good health and CMV-seropositive. CDR3 nucleotide sequence: TGTGCCAGCAGCACCGGGACTTCCCTCGTCGAGCAGTACTTC. Its translation: CASSTGTSLVEQYF.